Sequencing of this T cell receptor beta chain was carried out in a study of lymphopenia after photon versus proton radiotherapy. This clone was detected only a few times. Its matching antigen is unknown. Study conclusions and caveats: Proton therapy kept repertoires fairly stable, unlike photons, which gained effector/memory cells. Post-nadir TCR diversity decline inversely tracked overall survival among those who died. Authors raise, but do not show, better survival with proton therapy. Post-nadir diversity loss with photons came from oligoclonal expansion, particularly CD8+ Temra cells.

CDR3 length: 15 amino acids. V lost 3 bases, J lost 3 bases, and 12 bases lay in between. Germline V gene lookup returns CDR1 SNHLY and CDR2 FYNNEI. Sequenced by immunoSEQ multiplex PCR; TCRdb stores in-frame clones only, minus some. The sample has about 160,000 clones; less than 90% are singletons. The material was peripheral blood, obtained from a patient treated with photon-based radiotherapy. This receptor was taken from a man aged 45-65 years with gastric cancer. The rearrangement links TRBV2 to TRBJ1-5; D gene uncertain. CDR3 sequence (DNA): TGTGCCAGCAGTGATTTAGGGCTGAACAATCAGCCCCAGCATTTT. The encoded protein is CASSDLGLNNQPQHF.